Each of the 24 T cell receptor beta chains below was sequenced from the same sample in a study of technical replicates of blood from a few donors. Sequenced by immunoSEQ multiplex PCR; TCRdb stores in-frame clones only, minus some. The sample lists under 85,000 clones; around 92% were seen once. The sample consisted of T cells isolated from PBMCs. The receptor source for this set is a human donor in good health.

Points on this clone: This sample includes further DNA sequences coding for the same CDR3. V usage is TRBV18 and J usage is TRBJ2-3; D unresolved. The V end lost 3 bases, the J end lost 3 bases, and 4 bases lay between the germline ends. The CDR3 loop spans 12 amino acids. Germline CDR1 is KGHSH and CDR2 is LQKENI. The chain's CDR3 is CASSPRTDTQYF. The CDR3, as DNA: TGTGCCAGCTCACCCCGGACAGATACGCAGTATTTT.

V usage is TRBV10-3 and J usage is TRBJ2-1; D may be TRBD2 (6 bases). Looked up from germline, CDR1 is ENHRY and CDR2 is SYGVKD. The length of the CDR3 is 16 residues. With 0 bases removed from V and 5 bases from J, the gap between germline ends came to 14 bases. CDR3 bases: TGTGCCATCAGTGAGTCGATCGGCGGGACCGACAATGAGCAGTTCTTC. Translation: CAISESIGGTDNEQFF.

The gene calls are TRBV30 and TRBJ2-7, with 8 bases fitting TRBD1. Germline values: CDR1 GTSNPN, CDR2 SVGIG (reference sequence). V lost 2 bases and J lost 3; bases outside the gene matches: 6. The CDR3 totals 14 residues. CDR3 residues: CAWSPGTGLYEQYF. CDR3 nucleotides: TGTGCCTGGAGTCCCGGGACAGGACTCTACGAGCAGTACTTC.

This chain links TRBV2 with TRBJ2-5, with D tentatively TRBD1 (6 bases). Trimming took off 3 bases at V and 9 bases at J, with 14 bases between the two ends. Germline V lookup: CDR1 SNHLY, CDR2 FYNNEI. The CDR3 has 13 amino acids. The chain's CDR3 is CASSEDSVAAQYF. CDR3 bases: TGTGCCAGCAGTGAGGACAGTGTTGCGGCCCAGTACTTC. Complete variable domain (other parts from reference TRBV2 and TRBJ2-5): EPEVTQTPSHQVTQMGQEVILRCVPISNHLYFYWYRQILGQKVEFLVSFYNNEISEKSEIFDDQFSVERPDGSNFTLKIRSTKLEDSAMYFCASSEDSVAAQYFGPGTRLLVL.

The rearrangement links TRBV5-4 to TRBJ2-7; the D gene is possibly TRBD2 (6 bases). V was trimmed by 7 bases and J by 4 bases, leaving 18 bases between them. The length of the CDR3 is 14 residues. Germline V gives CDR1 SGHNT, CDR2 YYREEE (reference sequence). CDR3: CASCRDFTPYEQYF. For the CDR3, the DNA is TGTGCCAGCTGTCGGGACTTTACCCCTTACGAGCAGTACTTC.

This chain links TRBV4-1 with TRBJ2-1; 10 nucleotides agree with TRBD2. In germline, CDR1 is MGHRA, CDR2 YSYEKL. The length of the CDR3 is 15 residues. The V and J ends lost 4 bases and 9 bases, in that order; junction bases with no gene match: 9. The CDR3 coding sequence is TGCGCCAGCAGCCCGAGTCCTAGCGGGAGAATTGAGCAGTTCTTC. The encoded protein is CASSPSPSGRIEQFF.

The DNA of the CDR3 is TGCACCACCCGACTGTACACTGAAGCTTTCTTT. It is translated as CTTRLYTEAFF. This chain uses TRBV29-1 with TRBJ1-1; D remains unclear. CDR1 and CDR2 from the germline V gene are SQVTM and ANQGSEA. The CDR3 spans 11 residues. The complete variable domain, with remaining parts taken from reference TRBV29-1 and TRBJ1-1, reads SAVISQKPSRDICQRGTSLTIQCQVDSQVTMMFWYRQQPGQSLTLIATANQGSEATYESGFVIDKFPISRPNLTFSTLTVSNMSPEDSSIYLCTTRLYTEAFFGQGTRLTVV.

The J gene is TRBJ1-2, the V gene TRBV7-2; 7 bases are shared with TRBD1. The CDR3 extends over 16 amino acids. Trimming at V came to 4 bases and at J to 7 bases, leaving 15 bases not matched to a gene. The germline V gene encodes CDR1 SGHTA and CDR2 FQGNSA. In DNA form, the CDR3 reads TGTGCCAGCAGCTCCTCGGACAGGTATCACCGGTTTGGCTACACCTTC. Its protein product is CASSSSDRYHRFGYTF.

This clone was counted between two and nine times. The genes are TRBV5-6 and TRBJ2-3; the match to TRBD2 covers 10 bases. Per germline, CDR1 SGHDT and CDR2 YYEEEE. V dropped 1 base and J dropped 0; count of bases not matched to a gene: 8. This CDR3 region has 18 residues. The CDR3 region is CASSLSSGRWSSTDTQYF. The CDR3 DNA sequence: TGTGCCAGCAGCTTGAGTAGCGGGAGGTGGAGTAGCACAGATACGCAGTATTTT.

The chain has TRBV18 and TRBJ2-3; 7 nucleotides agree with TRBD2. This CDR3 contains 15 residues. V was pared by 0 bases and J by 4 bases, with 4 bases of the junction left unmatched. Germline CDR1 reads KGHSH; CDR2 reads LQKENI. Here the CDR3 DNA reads TGTGCCAGCTCACCACCGGGGCTAGCGGCAGATACGCAGTATTTT. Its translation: CASSPPGLAADTQYF.

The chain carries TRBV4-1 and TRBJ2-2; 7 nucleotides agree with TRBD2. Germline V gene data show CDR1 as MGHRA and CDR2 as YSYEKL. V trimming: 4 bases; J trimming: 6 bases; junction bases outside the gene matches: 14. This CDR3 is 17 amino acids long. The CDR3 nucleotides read TGCGCCAGCAGCCTGGCGGGAGCGGGGATTAGCGCCGGGGAGCTGTTTTTT. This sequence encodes CASSLAGAGISAGELFF.

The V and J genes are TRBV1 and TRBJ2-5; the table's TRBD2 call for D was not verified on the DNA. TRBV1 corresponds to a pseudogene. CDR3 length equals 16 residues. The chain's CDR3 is CTSSQTSGSAGETQYF. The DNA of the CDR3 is TGCACCAGCAGCCAAACTAGCGGGAGTGCCGGTGAGACCCAGTACTTC.

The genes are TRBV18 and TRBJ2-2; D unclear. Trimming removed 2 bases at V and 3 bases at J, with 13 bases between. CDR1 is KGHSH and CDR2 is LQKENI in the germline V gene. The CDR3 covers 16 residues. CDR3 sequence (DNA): TGTGCCAGCTCACCATTTGATCGCGGAGACACCGGGGAGCTGTTTTTT. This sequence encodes CASSPFDRGDTGELFF.

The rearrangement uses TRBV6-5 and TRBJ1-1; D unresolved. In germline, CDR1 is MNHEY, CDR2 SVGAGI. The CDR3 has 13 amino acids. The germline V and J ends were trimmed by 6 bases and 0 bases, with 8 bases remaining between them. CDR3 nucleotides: TGTGCCAGCAGCCGCGGGTTGAACACTGAAGCTTTCTTT. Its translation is CASSRGLNTEAFF.

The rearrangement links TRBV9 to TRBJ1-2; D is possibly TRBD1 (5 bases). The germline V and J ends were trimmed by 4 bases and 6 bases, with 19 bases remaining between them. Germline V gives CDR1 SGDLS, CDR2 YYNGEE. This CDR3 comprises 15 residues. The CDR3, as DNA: TGTGCCAGCAGCCCTCGACAGAACCCGGACGATGGCTACACCTTC. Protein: CASSPRQNPDDGYTF.

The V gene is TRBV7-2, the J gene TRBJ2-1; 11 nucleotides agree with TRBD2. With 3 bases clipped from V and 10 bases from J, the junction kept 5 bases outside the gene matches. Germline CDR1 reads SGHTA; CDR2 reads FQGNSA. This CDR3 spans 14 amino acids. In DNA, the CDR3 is TGTGCCAGCAGCTTTACTAGCGGGAGCTGGGAGCAGTTCTTC. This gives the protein CASSFTSGSWEQFF.

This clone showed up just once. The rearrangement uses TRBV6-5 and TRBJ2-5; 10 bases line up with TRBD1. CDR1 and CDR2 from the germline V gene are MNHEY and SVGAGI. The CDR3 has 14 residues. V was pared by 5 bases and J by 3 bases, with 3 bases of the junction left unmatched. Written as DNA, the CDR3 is TGTGCCAGCAGTGGGACAGGGGTTGAAGAGACCCAGTACTTC. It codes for CASSGTGVEETQYF.

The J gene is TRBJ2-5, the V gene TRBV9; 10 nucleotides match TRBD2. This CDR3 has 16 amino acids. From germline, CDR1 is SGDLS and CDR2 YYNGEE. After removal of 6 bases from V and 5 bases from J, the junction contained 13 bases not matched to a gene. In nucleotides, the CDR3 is TGTGCCAGCAATGCAGGGACTAGCGCCTGGGGGGAGACCCAGTACTTC. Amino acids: CASNAGTSAWGETQYF.

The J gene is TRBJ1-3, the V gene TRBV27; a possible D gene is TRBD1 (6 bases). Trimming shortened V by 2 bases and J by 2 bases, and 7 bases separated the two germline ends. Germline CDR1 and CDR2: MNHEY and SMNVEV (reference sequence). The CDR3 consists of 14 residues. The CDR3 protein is CASSLGGPGNTIYF. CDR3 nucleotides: TGTGCCAGCAGTTTAGGGGGCCCTGGAAACACCATATATTTT.

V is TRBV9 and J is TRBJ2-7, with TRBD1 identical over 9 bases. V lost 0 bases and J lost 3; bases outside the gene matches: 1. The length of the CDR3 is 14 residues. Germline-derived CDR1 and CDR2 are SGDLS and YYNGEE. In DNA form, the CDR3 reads TGTGCCAGCAGCGTAGGGGGACAGGGCTACGAGCAGTACTTC. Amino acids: CASSVGGQGYEQYF.

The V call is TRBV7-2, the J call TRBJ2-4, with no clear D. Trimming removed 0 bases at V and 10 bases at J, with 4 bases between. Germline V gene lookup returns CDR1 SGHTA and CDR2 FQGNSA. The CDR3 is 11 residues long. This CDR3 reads CASSLAHIQYF. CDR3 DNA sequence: TGTGCCAGCAGCTTAGCTCATATTCAGTACTTC.

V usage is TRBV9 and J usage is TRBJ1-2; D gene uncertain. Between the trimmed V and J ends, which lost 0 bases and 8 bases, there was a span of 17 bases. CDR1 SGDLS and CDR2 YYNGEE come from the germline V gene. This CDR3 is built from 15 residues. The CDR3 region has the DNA TGTGCCAGCAGCGTAGATATCAGTTCCTTTAGCGGCTACACCTTC. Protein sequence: CASSVDISSFSGYTF.

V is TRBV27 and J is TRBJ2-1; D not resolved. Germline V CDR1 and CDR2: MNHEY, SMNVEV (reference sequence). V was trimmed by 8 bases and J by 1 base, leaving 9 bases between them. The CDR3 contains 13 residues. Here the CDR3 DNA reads TGTGCCAGCCATCAGAATTCCTACAATGAGCAGTTCTTC. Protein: CASHQNSYNEQFF.

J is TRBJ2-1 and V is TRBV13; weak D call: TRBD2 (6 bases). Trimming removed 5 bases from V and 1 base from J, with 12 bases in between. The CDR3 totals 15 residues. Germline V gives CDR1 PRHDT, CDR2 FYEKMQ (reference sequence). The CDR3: CASSRGGLSYNEQFF. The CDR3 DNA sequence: TGTGCCAGCAGCCGTGGGGGACTTTCCTACAATGAGCAGTTCTTC.